Listed here are 19 T cell receptor beta chains from one sample, sequenced in a study of metastatic and nonmetastatic thyroid tumors. From the PCR reads, TCRdb re-called clones with MiXCR. The table shows 5,500 to 8,000 clones, with 25% to 40% occurring only once. Thyroid surgery took place with no prior treatment in any patient. Input material: tumor tissue. The origin of the receptors is a female donor with papillary thyroid cancer or a benign thyroid nodule (not recorded which). Some clones in this sample may be carry-over from other donors' samples.

This clone has a handful of counts. V gene TRBV6-5 combines with J gene TRBJ1-6, with D tentatively TRBD1 (5 bases). This CDR3 spans 16 amino acids. In germline, CDR1 is MNHEY, CDR2 SVGAGI. Trimming shortened V by 4 bases and J by 3 bases, and 13 bases separated the two germline ends. The CDR3 protein is CASSLRQLLYNSPLHF. The DNA of the CDR3 is TGTGCCAGCAGTTTAAGACAGCTCCTCTATAATTCACCCCTCCACTTT.

Concerning this clone itself: This sample also contains other DNA sequences that code for the same CDR3. The rearrangement uses TRBV7-2 and TRBJ2-1; 7 nucleotides agree with TRBD2. The germline V gene has CDR1 SGHTA and CDR2 FQGNSA. The CDR3 runs 14 residues. V shed 3 bases, J shed 3 bases, and the junction held 2 bases outside the gene matches. The CDR3 region is CASSLAGVYNEQFF. The DNA for the CDR3 is TGTGCCAGCAGCTTGGCGGGAGTCTACAATGAGCAGTTCTTC. Variable domain in full (rest from reference TRBV7-2 and TRBJ2-1): GAGVSQSPSNKVTEKGKDVELRCDPISGHTALYWYRQSLGQGLEFLIYFQGNSAPDKSGLPSDRFSAERTGGSVSTLTIQRTQQEDSAVYLCASSLAGVYNEQFFGPGTRLTVL.

In this sample, this clone is medium-sized (0.01 to 0.1%). J is TRBJ1-6 and V is TRBV18; TRBD1 is a possible D gene (6 bases). Germline V gene lookup returns CDR1 KGHSH and CDR2 LQKENI. The CDR3 covers 16 residues. Between the trimmed V and J ends, which lost 0 bases and 7 bases, there was a span of 13 bases. The CDR3 spells CASSPPSRGSNSPLHF. CDR3 in DNA: TGTGCCAGCTCACCACCGAGCAGGGGAAGCAATTCACCCCTCCACTTT.

The V gene is TRBV6-1, the J gene TRBJ2-3, with 10 bases lining up with TRBD2. Trimming took 6 bases from V and 5 from J; bases not matched to a gene: 8. The germline CDR1 and CDR2 sequences are MNHNS and SASEGT. CDR3 length: 15 amino acids. CDR3 DNA: TGTGCCAGCAGGGACCCTAGCGGGGGTGAAGATACGCAGTATTTT. It specifies CASRDPSGGEDTQYF.

In its sample, this clone ranks as medium-sized (0.01 to 0.1%). The V gene is TRBV7-9, the J gene TRBJ1-1; 9 positions match TRBD1. The trim removed 6 bases at V and 0 bases at J, leaving 5 bases unmatched. The CDR3 spans 15 residues. Germline CDR1 SEHNR, CDR2 FQNEAQ (reference sequence). CDR3 amino acids: CASREQGAVNTEAFF. For the CDR3, the DNA is TGTGCCAGCAGGGAACAGGGGGCGGTGAACACTGAAGCTTTCTTT.

This clone was detected a few times. This chain connects TRBV12-5 to TRBJ2-3; no clear D gene. Germline-derived CDR1 and CDR2 are LGHNT and FRNRAP. This CDR3 region has 14 residues. Trimming cost V 3 bases and J 11 bases, with 18 bases left between them. The CDR3 bases are TGTGCTAGTGGTTTTTTAACTGACGGGCGCGGGCAGTATTTT. Encoded protein: CASGFLTDGRGQYF. Drawing the rest from reference TRBV12-5 and TRBJ2-3, the complete variable domain is DARVTQTPRHKVTEMGQEVTMRCQPILGHNTVFWYRQTMMQGLELLAYFRNRAPLDDSGMPKDRFSAEMPDATLATLKIQPSEPRDSAVYFCASGFLTDGRGQYFGPGTRLTVL.

V and J are TRBV6-2 or TRBV6-3 and TRBJ2-3; TRBD1 matches 11 bases. Germline CDR1 reads MNHEY; CDR2 reads SVGEGT. The CDR3 consists of 16 residues. V dropped 3 bases and J dropped 5; count of bases not matched to a gene: 7. The CDR3 DNA follows: TGTGCCAGCAGTTATTACCGGGACAGGGGGAAAGATACGCAGTATTTT. As protein: CASSYYRDRGKDTQYF.

In its sample, this clone was seen a few times. The chain couples TRBV6-2 or TRBV6-3 to TRBJ2-1, with D uncertain. The CDR3 totals 13 residues. Germline-derived CDR1 and CDR2 are MNHEY and SVGEGT. Trimming took off 0 bases at V and 7 bases at J, with 7 bases between the two ends. CDR3 region: CASSYSGENEQFF. The CDR3 DNA reads as TGTGCCAGCAGTTACTCGGGCGAGAATGAGCAGTTCTTC.

This clone was seen at least ten times. A read error may explain this, as a much larger clone is one base away. Within the sample, other DNA sequences also encode this same CDR3. The CDR3 region has the DNA TGTGCCACCGACAAAAAGGGATATAGCAATCAGCCCCAGCATTTT. Translation gives CATDKKGYSNQPQHF. The rearrangement joins TRBV6-1 to TRBJ1-5; D gene unclear. The germline CDR1 and CDR2 sequences are MNHNS and SASEGT. V was cut by 10 bases and J by 0 bases, with 16 bases left in between. The CDR3 sequence is 15 residues long.

This clone was detected only a few times. The chain combines TRBV30 with TRBJ1-2, with 11 bases that match TRBD1. With V trimmed by 2 bases and J by 8 bases, 7 bases remained unmatched. CDR3 length equals 14 residues. CDR1 is GTSNPN, CDR2 SVGIG, per germline (reference sequence). In DNA, the CDR3 is TGTGCCTGGAGTAAAGGACAGGGGGCTCTCGGCTACACCTTC. It translates to CAWSKGQGALGYTF.

This clone was seen ten or more times. The chain couples TRBV5-6 to TRBJ2-2, with 12 bases that match TRBD2. Losses at the gene ends were 4 bases for V and 3 bases for J; bases not matched to a gene: 4. CDR3 length equals 16 residues. Germline V CDR1 and CDR2: SGHDT, YYEEEE. CDR3 coding DNA: TGTGCCAGCAGCAGAAGGACTAGCGGGGACACCGGGGAGCTGTTTTTT. This encodes CASSRRTSGDTGELFF.

This chain uses TRBV5-1 with TRBJ2-2; D is perhaps TRBD2 (5 bases). V lost 4 bases and J 5 bases, leaving 12 bases between the germline ends. The CDR3 extends over 14 amino acids. Germline CDR1 reads SGHRS; CDR2 reads YFSETQ. CDR3 region: CASSPGRGTGELFF. Written as DNA, the CDR3 is TGCGCCAGCAGCCCAGGTCGGGGTACCGGGGAGCTGTTTTTT.

This clone has a handful of counts. The chain recombines TRBV6-1 with TRBJ2-7; 8 nucleotides agree with TRBD1. The J segment lost 2 bases and the V segment lost 8 bases, leaving 5 bases of the junction unmatched. The CDR3 length is 13 residues. Germline loops: CDR1 MNHNS, CDR2 SASEGT. The CDR3 DNA is TGTGCCAGCGGACAGGGAGAGACCTACGAGCAGTACTTC. Translated, it gives CASGQGETYEQYF.

This clone appeared a few times. The V and J genes are TRBV27 and TRBJ1-3; D unresolved. The V end was cut by 6 bases, the J end by 0 bases, with 18 bases between. The V gene's germline CDR1 is MNHEY and CDR2 SMNVEV (reference sequence). The CDR3 loop spans 17 amino acids. The CDR3 sequence is CASSPKTNLHSGNTIYF. The CDR3 DNA follows: TGTGCCAGCAGCCCCAAAACAAATCTACACTCTGGAAACACCATATATTTT.

About this clone itself: A junction end diverges from the germline sequence, so it may reflect a read error. The J gene is TRBJ2-2, the V gene TRBV11-1; D uncertain. Germline values: CDR1 SGHAT, CDR2 FQDESV (reference sequence). The CDR3 spans 11 residues. The CDR3 DNA reads TGCCAGCAGCTCGGGTGGCGGGAGCTGTTTTTT. It encodes CQQLGWRELFF.

V is TRBV7-2 and J is TRBJ2-5; D is perhaps TRBD2 (5 bases). Germline CDR1 is SGHTA and CDR2 is FQGNSA. The V end was cut by 5 bases, the J end by 4 bases, with 23 bases between. The CDR3 contains 17 residues. CDR3 bases: TGTGCCAGCAGCGCCACGCTCGGACGGGTGAGGGTAGAGACCCAGTACTTC. Amino acids: CASSATLGRVRVETQYF.

The J gene is TRBJ2-4, the V gene TRBV5-1; TRBD1 might be the D (5 bases). CDR1 and CDR2 from the germline V gene are SGHRS and YFSETQ. V was clipped by 0 bases and J by 5 bases, with 9 bases between them. The CDR3 contains 14 residues. CDR3 in DNA: TGCGCCAGCAGCTTGGGGACAAACCAAAACATTCAGTACTTC. Translated, it gives CASSLGTNQNIQYF.

The chain's CDR3 is CSAAGWTYYEQYF. CDR3 nucleotides: TGCAGTGCCGCGGGGTGGACATACTACGAGCAGTACTTC. The rearrangement joins TRBV20-1 to TRBJ2-7, with D possibly being TRBD2 (6 bases). CDR1 DFQATT and CDR2 SNEGSKA come from the germline V gene (reference sequence). V lost 6 bases, J lost 3 bases, and 15 bases lay in between. The CDR3 is 13 residues long.

The chain joins TRBV30 to TRBJ1-2; maybe TRBD1 (5 bases). Trimming removed 2 bases from V and 4 bases from J, with 14 bases in between. The CDR3 is made up of 14 amino acids. Looked up from germline, CDR1 is GTSNPN and CDR2 is SVGIG (reference sequence). CDR3 loop: CAWSMGVDSYGYTF. The CDR3 region has the DNA TGTGCCTGGAGTATGGGGGTTGACAGCTATGGCTACACCTTC.